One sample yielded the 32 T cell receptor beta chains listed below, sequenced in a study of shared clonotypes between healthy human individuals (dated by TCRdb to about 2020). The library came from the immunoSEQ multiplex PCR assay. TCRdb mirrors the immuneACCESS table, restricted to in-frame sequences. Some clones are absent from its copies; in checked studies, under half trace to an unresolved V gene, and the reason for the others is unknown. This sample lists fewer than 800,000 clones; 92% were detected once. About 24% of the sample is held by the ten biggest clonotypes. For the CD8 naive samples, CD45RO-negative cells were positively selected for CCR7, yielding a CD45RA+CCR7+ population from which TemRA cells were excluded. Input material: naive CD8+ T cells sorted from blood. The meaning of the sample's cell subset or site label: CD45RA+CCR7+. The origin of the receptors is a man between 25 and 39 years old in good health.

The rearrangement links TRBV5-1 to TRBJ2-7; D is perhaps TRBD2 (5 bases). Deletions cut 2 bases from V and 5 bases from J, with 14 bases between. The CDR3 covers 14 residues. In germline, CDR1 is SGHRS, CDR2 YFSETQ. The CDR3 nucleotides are TGCGCCAGCAGCTTAGGGCTAGCCTCTGACGAGCAGTACTTC. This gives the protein CASSLGLASDEQYF. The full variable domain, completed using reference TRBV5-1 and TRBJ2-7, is KAGVTQTPRYLIKTRGQQVTLSCSPISGHRSVSWYQQTPGQGLQFLFEYFSETQRNKGNFPGRFSGRQFSNSRSEMNVSTLELGDSALYLCASSLGLASDEQYFGPGTRLTVT.

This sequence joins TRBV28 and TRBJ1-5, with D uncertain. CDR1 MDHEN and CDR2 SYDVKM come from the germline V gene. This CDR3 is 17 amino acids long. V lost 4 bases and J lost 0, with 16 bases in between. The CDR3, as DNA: TGTGCCAGCAGTTCCCGAGGGCCTCGGAATAGCAATCAGCCCCAGCATTTT. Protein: CASSSRGPRNSNQPQHF.

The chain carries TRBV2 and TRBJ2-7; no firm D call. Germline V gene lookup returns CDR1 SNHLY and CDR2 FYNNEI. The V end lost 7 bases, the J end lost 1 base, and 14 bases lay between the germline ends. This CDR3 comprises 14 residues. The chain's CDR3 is CASTEVGASYEQYF. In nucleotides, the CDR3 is TGTGCCAGCACTGAGGTAGGAGCTTCCTACGAGCAGTACTTC.

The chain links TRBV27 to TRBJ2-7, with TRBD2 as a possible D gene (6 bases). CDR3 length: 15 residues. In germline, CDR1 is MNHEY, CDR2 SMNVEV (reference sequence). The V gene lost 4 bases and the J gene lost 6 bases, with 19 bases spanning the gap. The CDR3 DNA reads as TGTGCCAGCAGTTGGGACTCCCTTACCAGTCGCGAGCAGTACTTC. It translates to CASSWDSLTSREQYF.

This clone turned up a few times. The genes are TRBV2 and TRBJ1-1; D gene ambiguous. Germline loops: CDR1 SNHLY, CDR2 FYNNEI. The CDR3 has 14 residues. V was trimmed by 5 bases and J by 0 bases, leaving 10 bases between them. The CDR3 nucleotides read TGTGCCAGCAGTAAAACGGCAATGAACACTGAAGCTTTCTTT. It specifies CASSKTAMNTEAFF.

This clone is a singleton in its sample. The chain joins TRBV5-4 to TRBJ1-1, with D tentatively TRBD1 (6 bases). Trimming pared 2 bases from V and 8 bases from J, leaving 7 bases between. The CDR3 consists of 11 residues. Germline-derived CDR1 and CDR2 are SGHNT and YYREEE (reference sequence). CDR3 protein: CASSLGGEAFF. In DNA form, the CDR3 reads TGTGCCAGCAGCTTAGGGGGAGAAGCTTTCTTT.

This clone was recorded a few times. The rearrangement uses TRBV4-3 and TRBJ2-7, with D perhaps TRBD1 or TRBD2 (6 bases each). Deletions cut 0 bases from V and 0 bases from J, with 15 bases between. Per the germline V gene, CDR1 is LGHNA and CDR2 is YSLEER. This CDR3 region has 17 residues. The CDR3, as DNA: TGCGCCAGCAGCCAAGACGGCCGGGGGCGGAGCTCCTACGAGCAGTACTTC. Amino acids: CASSQDGRGRSSYEQYF.

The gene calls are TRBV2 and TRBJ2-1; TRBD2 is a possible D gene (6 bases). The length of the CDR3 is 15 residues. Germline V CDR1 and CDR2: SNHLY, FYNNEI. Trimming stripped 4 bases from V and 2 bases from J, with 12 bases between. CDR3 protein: CASSGSGGTYNEQFF. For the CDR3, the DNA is TGTGCCAGCAGTGGATCCGGGGGAACCTACAATGAGCAGTTCTTC. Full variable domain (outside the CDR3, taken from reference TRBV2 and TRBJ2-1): EPEVTQTPSHQVTQMGQEVILRCVPISNHLYFYWYRQILGQKVEFLVSFYNNEISEKSEIFDDQFSVERPDGSNFTLKIRSTKLEDSAMYFCASSGSGGTYNEQFFGPGTRLTVL.

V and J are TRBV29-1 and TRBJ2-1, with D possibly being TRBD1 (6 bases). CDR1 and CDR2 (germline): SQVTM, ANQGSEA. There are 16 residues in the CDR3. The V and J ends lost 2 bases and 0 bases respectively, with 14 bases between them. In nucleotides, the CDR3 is TGCAGCGTTGAAACAAGTTGGGACACCTCCTACAATGAGCAGTTCTTC. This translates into CSVETSWDTSYNEQFF.

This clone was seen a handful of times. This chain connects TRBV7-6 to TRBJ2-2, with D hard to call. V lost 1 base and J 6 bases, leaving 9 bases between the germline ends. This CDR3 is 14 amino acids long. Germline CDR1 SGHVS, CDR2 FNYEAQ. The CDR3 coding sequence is TGTGCCAGCAGCTTAGGCGGTTGGGCCGGGGAGCTGTTTTTT. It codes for CASSLGGWAGELFF.

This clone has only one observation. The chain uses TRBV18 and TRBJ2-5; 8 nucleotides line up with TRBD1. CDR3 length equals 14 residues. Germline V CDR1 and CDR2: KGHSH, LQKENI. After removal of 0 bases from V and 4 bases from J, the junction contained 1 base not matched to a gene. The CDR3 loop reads CASSPPDRAETQYF. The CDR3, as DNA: TGTGCCAGCTCACCACCGGACAGGGCAGAGACCCAGTACTTC.

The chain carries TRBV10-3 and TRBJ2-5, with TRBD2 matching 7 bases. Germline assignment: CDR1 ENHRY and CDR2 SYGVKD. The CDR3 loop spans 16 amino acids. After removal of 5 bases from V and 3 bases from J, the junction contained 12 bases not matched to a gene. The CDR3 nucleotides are TGTGCCATCAGTACGGGCTTCGGGCGGGAGAAAGAGACCCAGTACTTC. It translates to CAISTGFGREKETQYF.

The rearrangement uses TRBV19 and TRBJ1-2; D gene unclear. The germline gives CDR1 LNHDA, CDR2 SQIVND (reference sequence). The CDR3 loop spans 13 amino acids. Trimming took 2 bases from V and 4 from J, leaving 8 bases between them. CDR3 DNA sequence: TGTGCCAGTAGTATATCTGGAGCCTATGGCTACACCTTC. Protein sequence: CASSISGAYGYTF.

The CDR3: CASSFLTSTFQETQYF. The CDR3 region has the DNA TGTGCCAGCAGCTTCTTAACAAGCACGTTCCAAGAGACCCAGTACTTC. J is TRBJ2-5 and V is TRBV7-9; D ambiguous. From germline, CDR1 is SEHNR and CDR2 FQNEAQ (reference sequence). This CDR3 contains 16 residues. Deletions cut 3 bases from V and 1 base from J, with 15 bases between.

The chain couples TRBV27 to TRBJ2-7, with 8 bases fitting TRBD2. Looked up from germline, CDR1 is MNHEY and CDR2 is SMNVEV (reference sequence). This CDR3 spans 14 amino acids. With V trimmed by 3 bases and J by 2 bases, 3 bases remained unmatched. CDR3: CASSLTSAPYEQYF. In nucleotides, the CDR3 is TGTGCCAGCAGTTTGACTAGCGCTCCCTACGAGCAGTACTTC.

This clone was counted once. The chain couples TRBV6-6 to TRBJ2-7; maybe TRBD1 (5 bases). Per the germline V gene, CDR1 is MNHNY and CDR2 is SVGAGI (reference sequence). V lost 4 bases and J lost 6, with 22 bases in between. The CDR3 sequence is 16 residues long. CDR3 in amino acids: CASSLHIRVLPGEQYF. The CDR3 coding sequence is TGTGCCAGCAGTTTACATATCAGGGTCCTCCCAGGCGAGCAGTACTTC.

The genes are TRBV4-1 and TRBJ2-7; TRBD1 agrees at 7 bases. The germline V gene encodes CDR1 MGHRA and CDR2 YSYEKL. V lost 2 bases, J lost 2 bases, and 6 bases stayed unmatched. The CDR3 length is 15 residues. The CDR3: CASSQMTGLTYEQYF. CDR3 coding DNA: TGCGCCAGCAGCCAAATGACAGGGTTAACCTACGAGCAGTACTTC.

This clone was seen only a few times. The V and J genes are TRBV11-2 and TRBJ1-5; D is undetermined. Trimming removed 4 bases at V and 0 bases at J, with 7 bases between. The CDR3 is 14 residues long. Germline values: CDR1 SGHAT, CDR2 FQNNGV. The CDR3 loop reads CASSSGSSNQPQHF. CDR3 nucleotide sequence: TGTGCCAGCAGCTCCGGGAGTAGCAATCAGCCCCAGCATTTT.

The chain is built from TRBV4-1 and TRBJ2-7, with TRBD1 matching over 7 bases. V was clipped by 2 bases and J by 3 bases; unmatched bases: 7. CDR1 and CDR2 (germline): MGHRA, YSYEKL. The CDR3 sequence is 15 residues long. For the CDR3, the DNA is TGCGCCAGCAGCCAAATCGGACAGGACCGCTACGAGCAGTACTTC. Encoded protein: CASSQIGQDRYEQYF.

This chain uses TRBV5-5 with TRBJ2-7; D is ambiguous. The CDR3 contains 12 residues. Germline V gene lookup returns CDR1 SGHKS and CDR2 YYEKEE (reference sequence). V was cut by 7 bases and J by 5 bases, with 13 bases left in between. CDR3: CASHPWGHEQYF. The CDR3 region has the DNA TGTGCCAGCCACCCATGGGGTCACGAGCAGTACTTC.

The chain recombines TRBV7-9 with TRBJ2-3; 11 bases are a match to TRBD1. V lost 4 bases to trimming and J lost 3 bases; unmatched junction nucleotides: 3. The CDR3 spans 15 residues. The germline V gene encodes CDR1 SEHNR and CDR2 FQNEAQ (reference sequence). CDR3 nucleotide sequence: TGTGCCAGCAGCTGGGGACAGGGGGAAACAGATACGCAGTATTTT. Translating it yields CASSWGQGETDTQYF. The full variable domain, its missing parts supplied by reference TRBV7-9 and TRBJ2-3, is DTGVSQNPRHKITKRGQNVTFRCDPISEHNRLYWYRQTLGQGPEFLTYFQNEAQLEKSRLLSDRFSAERPKGSFSTLEIQRTEQGDSAMYLCASSWGQGETDTQYFGPGTRLTVL.

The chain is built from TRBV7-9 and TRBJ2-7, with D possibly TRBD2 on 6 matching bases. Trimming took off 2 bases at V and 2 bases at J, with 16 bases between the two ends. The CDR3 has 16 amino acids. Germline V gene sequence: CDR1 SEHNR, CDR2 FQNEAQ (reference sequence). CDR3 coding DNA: TGTGCCAGCAGCTTATTCGGAGGGGATATCACCTACGAGCAGTACTTC. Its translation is CASSLFGGDITYEQYF.

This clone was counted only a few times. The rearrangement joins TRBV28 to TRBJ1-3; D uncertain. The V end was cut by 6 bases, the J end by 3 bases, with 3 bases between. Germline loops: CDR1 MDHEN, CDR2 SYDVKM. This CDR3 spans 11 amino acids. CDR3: CASSRGNTIYF. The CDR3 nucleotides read TGTGCCAGCAGCCGTGGAAACACCATATATTTT.

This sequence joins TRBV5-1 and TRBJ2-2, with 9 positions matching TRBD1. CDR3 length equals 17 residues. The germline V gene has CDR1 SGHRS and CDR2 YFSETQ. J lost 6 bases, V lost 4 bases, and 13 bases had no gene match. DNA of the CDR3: TGCGCCAGCAGCCCCCCGGTGGGGGACAGGGTCTCCGGGGAGCTGTTTTTT. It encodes CASSPPVGDRVSGELFF.

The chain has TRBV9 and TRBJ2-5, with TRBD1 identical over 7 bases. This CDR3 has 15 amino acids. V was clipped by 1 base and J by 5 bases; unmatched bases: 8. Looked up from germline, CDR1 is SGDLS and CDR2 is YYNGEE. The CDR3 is CASSVWDSDWETQYF. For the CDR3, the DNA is TGTGCCAGCAGCGTATGGGACAGCGACTGGGAGACCCAGTACTTC.

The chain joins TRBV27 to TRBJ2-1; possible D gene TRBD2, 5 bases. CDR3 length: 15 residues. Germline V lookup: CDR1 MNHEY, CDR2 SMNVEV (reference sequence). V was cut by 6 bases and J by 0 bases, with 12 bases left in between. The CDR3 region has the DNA TGTGCCAGCAGCCAGCAGCGGCGCTCCTACAATGAGCAGTTCTTC. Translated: CASSQQRRSYNEQFF.

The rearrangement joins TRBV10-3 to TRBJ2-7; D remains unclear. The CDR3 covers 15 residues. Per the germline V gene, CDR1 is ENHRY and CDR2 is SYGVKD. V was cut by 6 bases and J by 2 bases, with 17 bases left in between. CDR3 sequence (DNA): TGTGCCATCAGCGACCCATACGCGGTTACCTACGAGCAGTACTTC. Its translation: CAISDPYAVTYEQYF.

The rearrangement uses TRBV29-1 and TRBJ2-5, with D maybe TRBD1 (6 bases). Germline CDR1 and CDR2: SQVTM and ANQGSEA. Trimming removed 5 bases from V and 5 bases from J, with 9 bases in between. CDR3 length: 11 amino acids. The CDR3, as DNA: TGCAGCGTTAGTAGGGGGGAGACCCAGTACTTC. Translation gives CSVSRGETQYF.

The CDR3 sequence is CASSLLFSGSLNEQYF. In nucleotides, the CDR3 is TGTGCCAGCAGTTTACTTTTTAGCGGGAGCCTGAACGAGCAGTACTTC. J is TRBJ2-7 and V is TRBV27; 9 positions agree with TRBD2. V dropped 2 bases and J dropped 5; count of bases not matched to a gene: 10. CDR3 length equals 16 residues. Germline loops: CDR1 MNHEY, CDR2 SMNVEV (reference sequence).

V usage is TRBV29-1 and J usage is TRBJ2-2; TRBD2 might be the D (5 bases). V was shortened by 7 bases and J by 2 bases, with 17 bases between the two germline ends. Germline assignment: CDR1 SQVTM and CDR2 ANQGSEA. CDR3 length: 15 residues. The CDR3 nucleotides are TGCAGCGCGGCCCCCATAGCGAGTAACACCGGGGAGCTGTTTTTT. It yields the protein CSAAPIASNTGELFF.

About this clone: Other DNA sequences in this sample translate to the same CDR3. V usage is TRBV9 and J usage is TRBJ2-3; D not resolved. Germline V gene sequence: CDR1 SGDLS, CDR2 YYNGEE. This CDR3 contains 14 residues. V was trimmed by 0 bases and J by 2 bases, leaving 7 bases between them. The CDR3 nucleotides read TGTGCCAGCAGCGTAGCTGGAACCACAGATACGCAGTATTTT. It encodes CASSVAGTTDTQYF.

The CDR3 bases are TGTGCCAGCAGCTTGCGGGAGGGGAACACAAGAGAGACCCAGTACTTC. This gives the protein CASSLREGNTRETQYF. The rearrangement links TRBV5-6 to TRBJ2-5; 8 positions agree with TRBD2. J gave up 4 bases and V 1 base, and 9 bases lay outside the gene matches. The CDR3 spans 16 residues. Germline V gene sequence: CDR1 SGHDT, CDR2 YYEEEE.